A selection of T cell receptor beta chains follows, all from one sample in a study of cytomegalovirus exposure and HLA in healthy donors. Measured with immunoSEQ multiplex PCR; TCRdb has only the in-frame clones, and not every one. The sample yields 200,000 or so clones, 82% seen once. The sequenced sample consisted of PBMCs. The receptors shown here come from a boy aged 2 to 10 in good health and CMV-seronegative. CDR3s include the opening cysteine and the closing phenylalanine or tryptophan.

v_gene	j_gene	CDR3aa
TRBV6-5	TRBJ1-2	CASSYSPPGQGFGYTF
TRBV9	TRBJ2-2	CASSEDRDTARELFF
TRBV6-5	TRBJ2-7	CASSYSPGQGYEQYF
TRBV10-3	TRBJ2-7	CATGTGREQYF
TRBV10-3	TRBJ2-1	CAPSRTEYNEQFF
TRBV7-9	TRBJ2-2	CASSLNRGPGELFF
TRBV6-5	TRBJ1-2	CASRGGLRGYTF
TRBV6-4	TRBJ1-5	CAEGQANQPQHF
TRBV30	TRBJ1-2	CAWSRDRAHGYTF
TRBV20-1	TRBJ2-7	CSAGGYEQYF
TRBV29-1	TRBJ2-2	CSVLTSGGSFGELFF
TRBV9	TRBJ2-5	CASSTGGEETQYF
TRBV6-6	TRBJ1-1	CASSPTPTGMRTEAFF
TRBV29-1	TRBJ2-5	CSVGTSGETQYF
TRBV11-2	TRBJ2-3	CASSDSGGYTQYF
TRBV7-6	TRBJ1-1	CASSSSRNTEAFF
TRBV5-1	TRBJ1-1	CASSLAKGAGTEAFF
TRBV19	TRBJ2-1	CASSRTSGGPYNEQFF
TRBV7-6	TRBJ2-7	CASSRLGDRSSYEQYF
TRBV30	TRBJ1-4	CAWTRGSQEKLFF
TRBV7-2	TRBJ2-5	CASSLAGRGRETQYF
TRBV11-2	TRBJ2-3	CASSLGLVLGDTQYF
TRBV7-3	TRBJ1-3	CASPKTGQPSGNTIYF
TRBV7-9	TRBJ2-3	CASSPAGGRNTQYF
TRBV10-3	TRBJ1-6	CAIRGTGDSPLHF
TRBV14	TRBJ2-1	CASSQALAGGNNEQFF
TRBV6-1	TRBJ1-1	CASRRGTGDPAFF
TRBV7-2	TRBJ1-2	CASSLAVSLNYGYTF
TRBV4-3	TRBJ2-1	CASSHSRGDRKFF
TRBV5-1	TRBJ1-1	CASSLGPGGNTEAFF
TRBV7-2	TRBJ2-1	CASSSGGLAYNEQFF
TRBV7-2	TRBJ2-1	CASSFGIAASSYNEQFF